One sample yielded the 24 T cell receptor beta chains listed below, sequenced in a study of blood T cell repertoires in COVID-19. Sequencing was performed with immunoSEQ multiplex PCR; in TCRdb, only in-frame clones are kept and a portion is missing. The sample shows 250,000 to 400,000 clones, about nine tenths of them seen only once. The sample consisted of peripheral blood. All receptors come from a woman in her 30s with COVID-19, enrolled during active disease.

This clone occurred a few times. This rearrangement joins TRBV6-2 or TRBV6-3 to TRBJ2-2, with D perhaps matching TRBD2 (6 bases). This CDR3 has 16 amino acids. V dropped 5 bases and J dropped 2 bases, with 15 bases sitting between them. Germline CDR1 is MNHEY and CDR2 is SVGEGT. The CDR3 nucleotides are TGTGCCAGCAGTCCACGGGGGTCATCTAACACCGGGGAGCTGTTTTTT. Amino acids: CASSPRGSSNTGELFF.

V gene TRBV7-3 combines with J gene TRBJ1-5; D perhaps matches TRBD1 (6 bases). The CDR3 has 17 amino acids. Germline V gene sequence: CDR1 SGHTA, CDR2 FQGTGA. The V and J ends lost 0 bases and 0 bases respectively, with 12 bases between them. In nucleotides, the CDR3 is TGTGCCAGCAGCTTAACCGGGGGGCCGTATAGCAATCAGCCCCAGCATTTT. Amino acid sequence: CASSLTGGPYSNQPQHF.

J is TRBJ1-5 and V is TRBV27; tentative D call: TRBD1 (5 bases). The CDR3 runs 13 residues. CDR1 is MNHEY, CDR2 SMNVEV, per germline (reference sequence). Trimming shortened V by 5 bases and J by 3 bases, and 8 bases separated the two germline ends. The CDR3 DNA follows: TGTGCCAGCAGTCCAGGGTTCAATCAGCCCCAGCATTTT. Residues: CASSPGFNQPQHF.

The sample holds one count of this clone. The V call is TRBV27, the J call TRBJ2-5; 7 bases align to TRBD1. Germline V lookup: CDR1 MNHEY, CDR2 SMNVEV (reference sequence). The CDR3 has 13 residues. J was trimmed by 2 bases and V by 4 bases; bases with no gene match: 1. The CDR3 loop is CASSWDRQETQYF. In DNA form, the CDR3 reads TGTGCCAGCAGTTGGGACAGACAAGAGACCCAGTACTTC.

CDR3 in amino acids: CASSLDRDRSNQPQHF. As DNA, the CDR3 is TGTGCCAGCAGCTTGGACAGGGACCGTAGCAATCAGCCCCAGCATTTT. V gene TRBV5-8 combines with J gene TRBJ1-5; tentatively, D is TRBD1 (6 bases). The CDR3 sequence is 16 residues long. The ends were cut back, 0 bases at V and 0 bases at J, with 10 bases in the middle. The germline gives CDR1 SGHTS, CDR2 YDEGEE. Combining the CDR3 with reference TRBV5-8 and TRBJ1-5 gives the whole variable domain EAGVTQSPTHLIKTRGQQATLRCSPISGHTSVYWYQQALGLGLQFLLWYDEGEERNRGNFPPRFSGRQFPNYSSELNVNALELEDSALYLCASSLDRDRSNQPQHFGDGTRLSIL.

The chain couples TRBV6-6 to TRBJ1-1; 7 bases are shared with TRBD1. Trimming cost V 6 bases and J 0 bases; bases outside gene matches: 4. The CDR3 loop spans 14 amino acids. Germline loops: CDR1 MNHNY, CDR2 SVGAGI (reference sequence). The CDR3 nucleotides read TGTGCCAGCAGATGGACAGGCCTGAACACTGAAGCTTTCTTT. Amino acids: CASRWTGLNTEAFF.

The CDR3 bases are TGCGCCAGCAGCCCGGGGGGGGATTACAATGAGCAGTTCTTC. Its translation is CASSPGGDYNEQFF. The rearrangement uses TRBV4-3 and TRBJ2-1, with TRBD2 identical over 8 bases. CDR3 length: 14 residues. The V and J ends lost 4 bases and 4 bases, in that order; junction bases with no gene match: 3. Looked up from germline, CDR1 is LGHNA and CDR2 is YSLEER.

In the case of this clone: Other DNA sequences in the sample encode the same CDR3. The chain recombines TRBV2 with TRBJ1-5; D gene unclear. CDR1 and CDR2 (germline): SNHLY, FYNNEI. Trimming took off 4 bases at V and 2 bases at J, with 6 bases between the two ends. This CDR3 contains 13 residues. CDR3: CASSVAGNQPQHF. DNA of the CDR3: TGTGCCAGCAGTGTGGCGGGCAATCAGCCCCAGCATTTT. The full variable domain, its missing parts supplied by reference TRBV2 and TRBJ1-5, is EPEVTQTPSHQVTQMGQEVILRCVPISNHLYFYWYRQILGQKVEFLVSFYNNEISEKSEIFDDQFSVERPDGSNFTLKIRSTKLEDSAMYFCASSVAGNQPQHFGDGTRLSIL.

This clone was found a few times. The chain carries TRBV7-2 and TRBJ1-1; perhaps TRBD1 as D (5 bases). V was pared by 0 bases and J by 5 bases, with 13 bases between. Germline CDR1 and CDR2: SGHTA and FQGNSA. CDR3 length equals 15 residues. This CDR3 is CASSLAQGRTTEAFF. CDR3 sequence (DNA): TGTGCCAGCAGCTTAGCGCAGGGTAGAACGACTGAAGCTTTCTTT.

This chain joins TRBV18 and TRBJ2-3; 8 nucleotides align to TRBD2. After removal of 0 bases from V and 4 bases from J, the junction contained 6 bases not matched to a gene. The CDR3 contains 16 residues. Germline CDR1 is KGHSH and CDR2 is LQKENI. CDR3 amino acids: CASSPPTSVSADTQYF. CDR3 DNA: TGTGCCAGCTCACCACCGACTAGCGTTTCGGCAGATACGCAGTATTTT.

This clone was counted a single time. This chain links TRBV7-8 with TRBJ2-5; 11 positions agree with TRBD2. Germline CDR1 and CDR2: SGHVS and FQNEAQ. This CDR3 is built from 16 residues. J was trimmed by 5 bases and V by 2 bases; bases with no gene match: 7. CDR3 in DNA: TGTGCCAGCAGCTTAAGACTAGCGGGACCGATGGAGACCCAGTACTTC. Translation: CASSLRLAGPMETQYF. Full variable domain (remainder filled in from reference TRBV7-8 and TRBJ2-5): GAGVSQSPRYKVAKRGQDVALRCDPISGHVSLFWYQQALGQGPEFLTYFQNEAQLDKSGLPSDRFFAERPEGSVSTLKIQRTQQEDSAVYLCASSLRLAGPMETQYFGPGTRLLVL.

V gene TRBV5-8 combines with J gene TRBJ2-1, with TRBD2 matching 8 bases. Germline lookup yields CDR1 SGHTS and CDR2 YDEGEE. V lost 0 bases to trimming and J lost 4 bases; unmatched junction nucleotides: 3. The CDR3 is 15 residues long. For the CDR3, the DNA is TGTGCCAGCAGCTTGGAGCGGGGGACTTACAATGAGCAGTTCTTC. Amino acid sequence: CASSLERGTYNEQFF. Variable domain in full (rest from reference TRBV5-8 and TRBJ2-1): EAGVTQSPTHLIKTRGQQATLRCSPISGHTSVYWYQQALGLGLQFLLWYDEGEERNRGNFPPRFSGRQFPNYSSELNVNALELEDSALYLCASSLERGTYNEQFFGPGTRLTVL.

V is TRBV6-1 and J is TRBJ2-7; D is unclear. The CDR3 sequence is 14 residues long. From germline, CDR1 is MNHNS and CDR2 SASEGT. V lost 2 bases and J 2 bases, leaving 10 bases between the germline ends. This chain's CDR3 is CASSESGLPYEQYV. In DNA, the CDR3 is TGTGCCAGCAGTGAATCTGGGCTCCCCTACGAGCAGTACGTC.

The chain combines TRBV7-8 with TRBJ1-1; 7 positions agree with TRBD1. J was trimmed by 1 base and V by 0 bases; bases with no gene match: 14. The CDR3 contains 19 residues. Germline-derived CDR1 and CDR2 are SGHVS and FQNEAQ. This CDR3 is CASSLAPSTGARGNTEAFF. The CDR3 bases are TGTGCCAGCAGCTTAGCCCCCTCAACAGGGGCGCGAGGGAACACTGAAGCTTTCTTT.

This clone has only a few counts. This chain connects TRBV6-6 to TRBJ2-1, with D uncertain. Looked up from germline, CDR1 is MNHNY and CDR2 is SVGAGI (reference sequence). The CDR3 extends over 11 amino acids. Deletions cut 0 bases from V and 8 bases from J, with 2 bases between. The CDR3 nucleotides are TGTGCCAGCAGTTACTCCTATGAGCAGTTCTTC. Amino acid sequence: CASSYSYEQFF.

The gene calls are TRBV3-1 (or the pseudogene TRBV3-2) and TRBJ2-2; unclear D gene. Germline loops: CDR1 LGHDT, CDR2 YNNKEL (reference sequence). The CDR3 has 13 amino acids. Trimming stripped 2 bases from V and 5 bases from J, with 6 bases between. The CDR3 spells CASSQPLTGELFF. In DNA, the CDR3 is TGTGCCAGCAGCCAACCTCTTACCGGGGAGCTGTTTTTT.

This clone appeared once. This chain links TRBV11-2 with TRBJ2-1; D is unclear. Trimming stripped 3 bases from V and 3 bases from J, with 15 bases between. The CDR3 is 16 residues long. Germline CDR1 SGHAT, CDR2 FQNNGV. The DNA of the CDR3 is TGTGCCAGCAGCTTGCAGAGAGGTAGTCTCTACAATGAGCAGTTCTTC. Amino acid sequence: CASSLQRGSLYNEQFF.

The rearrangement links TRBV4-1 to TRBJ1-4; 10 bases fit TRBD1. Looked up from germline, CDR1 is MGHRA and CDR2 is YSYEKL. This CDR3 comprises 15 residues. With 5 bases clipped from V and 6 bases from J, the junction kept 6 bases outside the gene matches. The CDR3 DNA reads TGCGCCAGCAGCTTTTCCGGGACAGGGGATGAAAAACTGTTTTTT. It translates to CASSFSGTGDEKLFF.

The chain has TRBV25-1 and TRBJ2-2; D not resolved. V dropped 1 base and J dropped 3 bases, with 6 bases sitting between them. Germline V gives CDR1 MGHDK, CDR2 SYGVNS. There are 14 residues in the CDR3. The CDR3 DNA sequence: TGTGCCAGCAGTGAATTTACAGACACCGGGGAGCTGTTTTTT. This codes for CASSEFTDTGELFF.

CDR3 sequence: CASSPTGATEAFF. The CDR3 region has the DNA TGTGCCAGTAGTCCTACAGGAGCAACTGAAGCTTTCTTT. The chain combines TRBV19 with TRBJ1-1; a possible D gene is TRBD1 (5 bases). Trimming removed 5 bases at V and 5 bases at J, with 12 bases between. Germline assignment: CDR1 LNHDA and CDR2 SQIVND (reference sequence). CDR3 length equals 13 residues. Combining the CDR3 with reference TRBV19 and TRBJ1-1 gives the whole variable domain DGGITQSPKYLFRKEGQNVTLSCEQNLNHDAMYWYRQDPGQGLRLIYYSQIVNDFQKGDIAEGYSVSREKKESFPLTVTSAQKNPTAFYLCASSPTGATEAFFGQGTRLTVV.

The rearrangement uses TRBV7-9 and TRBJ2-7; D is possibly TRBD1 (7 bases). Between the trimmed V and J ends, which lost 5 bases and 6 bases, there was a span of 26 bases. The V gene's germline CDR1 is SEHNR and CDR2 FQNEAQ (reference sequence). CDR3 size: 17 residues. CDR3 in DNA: TGTGCCAGCAGCCTCCCGCGGCGGGGACAGTATTTGGTCGAGCAGTACGTC. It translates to CASSLPRRGQYLVEQYV.

CDR3 sequence (DNA): TGTGCCAGCAGTTTAATTCCCCCGGGGGGCTATGGCTACACCTTC. This codes for CASSLIPPGGYGYTF. The chain couples TRBV28 to TRBJ1-2; possible D gene TRBD1, 5 bases. The V end was cut by 2 bases, the J end by 4 bases, with 14 bases between. From germline, CDR1 is MDHEN and CDR2 SYDVKM. The CDR3 totals 15 residues.

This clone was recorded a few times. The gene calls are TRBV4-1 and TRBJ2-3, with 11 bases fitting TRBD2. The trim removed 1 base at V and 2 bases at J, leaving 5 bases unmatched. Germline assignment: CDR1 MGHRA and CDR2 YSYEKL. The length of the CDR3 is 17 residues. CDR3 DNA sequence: TGCGCCAGCAGCCAAGCTAGCGGGGGGAAACTCACAGATACGCAGTATTTT. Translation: CASSQASGGKLTDTQYF.

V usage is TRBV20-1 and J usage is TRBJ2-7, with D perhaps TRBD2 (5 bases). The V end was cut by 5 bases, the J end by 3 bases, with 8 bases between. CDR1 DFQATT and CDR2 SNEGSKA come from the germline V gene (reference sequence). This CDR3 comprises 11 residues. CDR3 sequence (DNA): TGCAGTGCTGCACGGGGCTACGAGCAGTACTTC. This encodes CSAARGYEQYF.